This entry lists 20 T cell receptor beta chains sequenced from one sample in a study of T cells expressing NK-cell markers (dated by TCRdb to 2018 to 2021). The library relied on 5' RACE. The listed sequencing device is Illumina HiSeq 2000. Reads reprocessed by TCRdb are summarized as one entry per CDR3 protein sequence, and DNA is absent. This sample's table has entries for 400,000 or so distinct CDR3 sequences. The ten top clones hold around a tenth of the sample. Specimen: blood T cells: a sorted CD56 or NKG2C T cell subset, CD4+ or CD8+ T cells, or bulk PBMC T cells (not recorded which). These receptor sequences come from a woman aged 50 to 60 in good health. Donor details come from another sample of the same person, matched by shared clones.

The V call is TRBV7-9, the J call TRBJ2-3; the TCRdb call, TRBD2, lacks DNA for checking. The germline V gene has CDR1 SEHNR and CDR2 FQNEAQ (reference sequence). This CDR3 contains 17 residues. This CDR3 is CASSLTRLAVYTDTQYF.

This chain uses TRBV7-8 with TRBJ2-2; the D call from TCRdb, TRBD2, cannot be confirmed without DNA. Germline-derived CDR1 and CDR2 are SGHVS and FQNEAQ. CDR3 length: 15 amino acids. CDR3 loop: CASSLRGGNTGELFF. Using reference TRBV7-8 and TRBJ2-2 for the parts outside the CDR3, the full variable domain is GAGVSQSPRYKVAKRGQDVALRCDPISGHVSLFWYQQALGQGPEFLTYFQNEAQLDKSGLPSDRFFAERPEGSVSTLKIQRTQQEDSAVYLCASSLRGGNTGELFFGEGSRLTVL.

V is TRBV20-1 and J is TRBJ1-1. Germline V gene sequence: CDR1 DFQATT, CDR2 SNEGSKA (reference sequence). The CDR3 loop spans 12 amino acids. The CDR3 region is CSANLLSSEAFF.

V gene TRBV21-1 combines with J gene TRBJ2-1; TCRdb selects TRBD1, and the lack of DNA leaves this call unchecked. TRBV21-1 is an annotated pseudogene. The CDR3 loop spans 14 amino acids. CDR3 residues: CASSAGQGGCEQFF.

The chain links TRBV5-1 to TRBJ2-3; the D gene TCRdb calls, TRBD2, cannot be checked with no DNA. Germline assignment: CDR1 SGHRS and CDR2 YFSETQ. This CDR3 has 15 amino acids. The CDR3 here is CASSLLLASTDTQYF.

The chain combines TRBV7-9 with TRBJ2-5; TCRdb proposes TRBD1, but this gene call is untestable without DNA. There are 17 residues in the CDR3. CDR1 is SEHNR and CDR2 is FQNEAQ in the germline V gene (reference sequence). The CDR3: CASSLGFGAWNQETQYF.

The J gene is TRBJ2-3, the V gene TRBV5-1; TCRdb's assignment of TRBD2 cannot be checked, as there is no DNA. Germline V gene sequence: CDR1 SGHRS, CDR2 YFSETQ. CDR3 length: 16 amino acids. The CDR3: CASSLDAGGASDTQYF.

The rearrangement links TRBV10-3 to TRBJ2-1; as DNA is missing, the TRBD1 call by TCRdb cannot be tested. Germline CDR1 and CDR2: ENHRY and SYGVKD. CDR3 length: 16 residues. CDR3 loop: CATTARDRGSYNEQFF.

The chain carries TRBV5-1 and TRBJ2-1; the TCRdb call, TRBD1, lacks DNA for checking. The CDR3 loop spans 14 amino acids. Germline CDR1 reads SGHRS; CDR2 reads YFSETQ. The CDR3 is CASNPGTANNEQFF.

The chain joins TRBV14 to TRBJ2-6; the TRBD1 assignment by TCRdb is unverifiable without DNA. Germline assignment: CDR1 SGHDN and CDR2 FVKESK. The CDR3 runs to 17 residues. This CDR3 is CASSRQGTPSGANVLTF.

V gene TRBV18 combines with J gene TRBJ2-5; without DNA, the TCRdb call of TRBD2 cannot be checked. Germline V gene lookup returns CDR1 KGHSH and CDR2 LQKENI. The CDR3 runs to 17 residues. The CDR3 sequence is CASSPSGLAGGQETQYF. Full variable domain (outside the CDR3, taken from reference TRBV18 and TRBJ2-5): NAGVMQNPRHLVRRRGQEARLRCSPMKGHSHVYWYRQLPEEGLKFMVYLQKENIIDESGMPKERFSAEFPKEGPSILRIQQVVRGDSAAYFCASSPSGLAGGQETQYFGPGTRLLVL.

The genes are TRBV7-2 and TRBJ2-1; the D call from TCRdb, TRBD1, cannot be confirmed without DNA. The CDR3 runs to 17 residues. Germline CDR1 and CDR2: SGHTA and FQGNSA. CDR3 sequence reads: CASSLAPPGARGDEQFF.

The CDR3 protein is CASSPGVAGGIGELFF. The V and J genes are TRBV6-5 and TRBJ2-2; checking the TCRdb D call of TRBD2 is not possible without DNA. The CDR3 consists of 16 residues. Germline CDR1 MNHEY, CDR2 SVGAGI.

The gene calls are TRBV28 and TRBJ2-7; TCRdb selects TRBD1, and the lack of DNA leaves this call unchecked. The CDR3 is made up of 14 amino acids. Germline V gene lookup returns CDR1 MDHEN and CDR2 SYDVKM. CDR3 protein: CASSFPGELYEQYF.

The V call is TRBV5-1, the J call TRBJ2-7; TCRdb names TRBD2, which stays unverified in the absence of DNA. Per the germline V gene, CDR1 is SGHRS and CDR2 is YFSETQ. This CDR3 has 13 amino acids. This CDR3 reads CASSMGGISEQYF.

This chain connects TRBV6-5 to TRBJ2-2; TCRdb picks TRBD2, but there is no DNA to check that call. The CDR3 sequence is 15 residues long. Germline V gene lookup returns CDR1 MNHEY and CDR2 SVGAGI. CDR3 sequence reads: CASSRPGLHTGELFF.

The CDR3 spells CSVRTSGSNEQFF. This chain uses TRBV29-1 with TRBJ2-1; TCRdb lists TRBD2, though no DNA is available to test this call. The CDR3 covers 13 residues. The germline CDR1 and CDR2 sequences are SQVTM and ANQGSEA.

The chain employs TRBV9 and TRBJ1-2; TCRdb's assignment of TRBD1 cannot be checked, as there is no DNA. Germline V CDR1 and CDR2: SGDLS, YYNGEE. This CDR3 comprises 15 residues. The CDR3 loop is CASSVGQGSSYGYTF.

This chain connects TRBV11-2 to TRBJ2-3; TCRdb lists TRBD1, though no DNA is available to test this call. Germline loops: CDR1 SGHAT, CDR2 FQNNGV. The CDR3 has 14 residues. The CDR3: CASSPDPRDRSRYF.

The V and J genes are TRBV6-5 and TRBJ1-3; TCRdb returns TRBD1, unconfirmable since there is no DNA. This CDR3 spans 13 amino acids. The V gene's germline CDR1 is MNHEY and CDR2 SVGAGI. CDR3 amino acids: CATRGFSGNTIYF.